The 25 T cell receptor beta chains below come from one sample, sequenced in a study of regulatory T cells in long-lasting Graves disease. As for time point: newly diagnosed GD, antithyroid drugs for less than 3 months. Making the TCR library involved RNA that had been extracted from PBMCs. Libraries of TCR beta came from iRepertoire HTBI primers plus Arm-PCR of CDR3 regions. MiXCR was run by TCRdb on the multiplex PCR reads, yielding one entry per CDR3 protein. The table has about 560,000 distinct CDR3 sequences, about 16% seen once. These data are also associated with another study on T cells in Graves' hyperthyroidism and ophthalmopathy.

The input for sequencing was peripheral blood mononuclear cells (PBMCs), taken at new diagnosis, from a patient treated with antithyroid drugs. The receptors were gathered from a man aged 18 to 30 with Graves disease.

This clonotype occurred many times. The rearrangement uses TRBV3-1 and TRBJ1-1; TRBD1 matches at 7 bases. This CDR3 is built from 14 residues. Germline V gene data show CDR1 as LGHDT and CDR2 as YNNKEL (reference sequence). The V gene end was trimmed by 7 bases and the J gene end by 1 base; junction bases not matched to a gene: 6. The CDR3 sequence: CASTRDSRNTEAFF. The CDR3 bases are TGTGCCAGCACTCGGGACAGCAGGAACACTGAAGCTTTCTTT.

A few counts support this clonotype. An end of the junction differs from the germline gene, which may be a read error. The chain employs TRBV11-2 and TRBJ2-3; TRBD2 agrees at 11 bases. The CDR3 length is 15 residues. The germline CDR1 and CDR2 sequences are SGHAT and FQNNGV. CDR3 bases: TGTGCCGGCAGCTTAACTAGCGGGAGTATAGATACGCAGTATTTT. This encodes CAGSLTSGSIDTQYF.

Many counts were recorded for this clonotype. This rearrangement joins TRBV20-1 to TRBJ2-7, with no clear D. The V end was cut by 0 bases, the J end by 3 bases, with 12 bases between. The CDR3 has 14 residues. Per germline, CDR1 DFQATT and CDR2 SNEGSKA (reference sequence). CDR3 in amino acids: CSARDNAANYEQYF. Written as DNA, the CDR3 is TGCAGTGCTAGAGACAACGCGGCCAACTACGAGCAGTACTTC.

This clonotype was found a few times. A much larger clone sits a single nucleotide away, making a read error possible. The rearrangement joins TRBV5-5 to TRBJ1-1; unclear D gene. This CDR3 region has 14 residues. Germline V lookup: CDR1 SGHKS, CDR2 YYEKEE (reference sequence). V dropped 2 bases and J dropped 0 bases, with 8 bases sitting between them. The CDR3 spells CASSLARLNTEAFF. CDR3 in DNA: TGTGCCAGCAGCTTAGCACGGTTGAACACTGAAGCTTTCTTT. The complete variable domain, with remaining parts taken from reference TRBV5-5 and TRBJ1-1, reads DAGVTQSPTHLIKTRGQQVTLRCSPISGHKSVSWYQQVLGQGPQFIFQYYEKEERGRGNFPDRFSARQFPNYSSELNVNALLLGDSALYLCASSLARLNTEAFFGQGTRLTVV.

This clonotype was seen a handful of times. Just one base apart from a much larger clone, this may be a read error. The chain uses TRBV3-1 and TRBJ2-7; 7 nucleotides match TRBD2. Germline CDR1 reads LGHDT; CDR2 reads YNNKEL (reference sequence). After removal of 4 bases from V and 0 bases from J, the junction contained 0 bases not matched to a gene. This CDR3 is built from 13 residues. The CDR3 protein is CASSRGSSYEQYF. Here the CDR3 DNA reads TGTGCCAGCAGCCGCGGGAGCTCCTACGAGCAGTACTTC.

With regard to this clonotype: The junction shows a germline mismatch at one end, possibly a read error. The CDR3 here is CASSFGPRPYSYTF. CDR3 coding DNA: TGTGCCAGCAGTTTTGGCCCGAGGCCCTATAGCTACACCTTC. J is TRBJ1-2 and V is TRBV12-3 or TRBV12-4; D gene uncertain. CDR3 size: 14 residues.

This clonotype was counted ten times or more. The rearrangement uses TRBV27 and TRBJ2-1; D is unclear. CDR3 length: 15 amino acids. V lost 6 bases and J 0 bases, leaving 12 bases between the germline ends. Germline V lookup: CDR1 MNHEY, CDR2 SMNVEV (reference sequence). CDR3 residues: CASRIYAGSYNEQFF. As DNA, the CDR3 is TGTGCCAGCAGAATTTATGCCGGCTCCTACAATGAGCAGTTCTTC.

As DNA, the CDR3 is TGTGCCAGCTCGCTTATGGCGACAGATACGCAGTATTTT. Amino acids: CASSLMATDTQYF. This sequence joins TRBV5-5 and TRBJ2-3; D ambiguous. Between the trimmed V and J ends, which lost 7 bases and 3 bases, there was a span of 12 bases. The CDR3 is 13 amino acids. Germline-derived CDR1 and CDR2 are SGHKS and YYEKEE (reference sequence). The variable domain in full, completed from reference TRBV5-5 and TRBJ2-3, reads DAGVTQSPTHLIKTRGQQVTLRCSPISGHKSVSWYQQVLGQGPQFIFQYYEKEERGRGNFPDRFSARQFPNYSSELNVNALLLGDSALYLCASSLMATDTQYFGPGTRLTVL.

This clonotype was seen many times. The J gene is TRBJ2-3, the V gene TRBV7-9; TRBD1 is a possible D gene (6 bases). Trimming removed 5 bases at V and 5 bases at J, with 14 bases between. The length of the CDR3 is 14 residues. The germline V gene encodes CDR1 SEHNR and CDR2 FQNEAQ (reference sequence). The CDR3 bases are TGTGCCAGCAGCGTCAGGGGCATCGGAGATACGCAGTATTTT. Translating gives CASSVRGIGDTQYF.

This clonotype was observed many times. Written as DNA, the CDR3 is TGTGCCAGCAGCCAAGGGGGACCGAACACTGAAGCTTTCTTT. Encoded protein: CASSQGGPNTEAFF. This rearrangement joins TRBV3-1 to TRBJ1-1, with D perhaps matching TRBD1 (5 bases). CDR3 size: 14 residues. CDR1 is LGHDT, CDR2 YNNKEL, per germline (reference sequence). Trimming shortened V by 1 base and J by 1 base, and 7 bases separated the two germline ends.

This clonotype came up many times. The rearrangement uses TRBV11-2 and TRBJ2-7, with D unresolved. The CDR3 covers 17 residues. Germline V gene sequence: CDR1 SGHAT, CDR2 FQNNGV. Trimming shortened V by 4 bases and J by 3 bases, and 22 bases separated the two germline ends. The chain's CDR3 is CASSSEARPGGFYEQYF. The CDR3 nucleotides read TGTGCCAGCAGCTCTGAGGCCCGGCCGGGCGGATTCTACGAGCAGTACTTC. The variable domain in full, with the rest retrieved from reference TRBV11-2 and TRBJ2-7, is EAGVAQSPRYKIIEKRQSVAFWCNPISGHATLYWYQQILGQGPKLLIQFQNNGVVDDSQLPKDRFSAERLKGVDSTLKIQPAKLEDSAVYLCASSSEARPGGFYEQYFGPGTRLTVT.

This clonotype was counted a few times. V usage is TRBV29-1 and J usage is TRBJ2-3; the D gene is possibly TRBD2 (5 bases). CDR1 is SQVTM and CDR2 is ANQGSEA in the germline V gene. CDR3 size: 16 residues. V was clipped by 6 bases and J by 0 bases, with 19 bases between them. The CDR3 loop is CSVQTVTDLSTDTQYF. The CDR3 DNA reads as TGCAGCGTACAAACAGTGACGGACTTAAGCACAGATACGCAGTATTTT.

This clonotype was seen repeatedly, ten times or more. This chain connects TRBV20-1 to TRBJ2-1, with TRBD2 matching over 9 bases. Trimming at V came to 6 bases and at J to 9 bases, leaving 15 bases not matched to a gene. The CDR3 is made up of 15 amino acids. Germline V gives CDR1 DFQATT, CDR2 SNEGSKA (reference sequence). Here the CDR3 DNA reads TGCAGTGCCAGAAGCGGGAGGATCGCCAATTCTGAGCAGTTCTTC. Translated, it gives CSARSGRIANSEQFF.

CDR3 protein: CASSLKKTGARNEKLFF. The CDR3, as DNA: TGTGCCAGCAGCTTGAAAAAGACGGGGGCGAGGAACGAAAAACTGTTTTTT. V gene TRBV5-8 combines with J gene TRBJ1-4, with a tentative D call TRBD1 (6 bases). Looked up from germline, CDR1 is SGHTS and CDR2 is YDEGEE. This CDR3 contains 17 residues. V lost 1 base to trimming and J lost 8 bases, with 21 bases between them. Drawing the rest from reference TRBV5-8 and TRBJ1-4, the complete variable domain is EAGVTQSPTHLIKTRGQQATLRCSPISGHTSVYWYQQALGLGLQFLLWYDEGEERNRGNFPPRFSGRQFPNYSSELNVNALELEDSALYLCASSLKKTGARNEKLFFGSGTQLSVL.

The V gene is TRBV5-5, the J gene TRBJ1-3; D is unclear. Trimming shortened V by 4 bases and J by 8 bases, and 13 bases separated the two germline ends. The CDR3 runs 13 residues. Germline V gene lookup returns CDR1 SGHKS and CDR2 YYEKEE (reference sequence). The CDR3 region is CASSPWAGDTIYF. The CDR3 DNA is TGTGCCAGCAGCCCATGGGCGGGTGACACCATATATTTT.

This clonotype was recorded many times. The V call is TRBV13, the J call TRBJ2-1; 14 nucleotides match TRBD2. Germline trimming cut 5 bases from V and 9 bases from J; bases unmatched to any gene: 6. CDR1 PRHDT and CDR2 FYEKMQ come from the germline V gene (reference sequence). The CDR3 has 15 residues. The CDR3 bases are TGTGCCAGCAGCCCGACTAGCGGGAGGGATAGTGAGCAGTTCTTC. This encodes CASSPTSGRDSEQFF.

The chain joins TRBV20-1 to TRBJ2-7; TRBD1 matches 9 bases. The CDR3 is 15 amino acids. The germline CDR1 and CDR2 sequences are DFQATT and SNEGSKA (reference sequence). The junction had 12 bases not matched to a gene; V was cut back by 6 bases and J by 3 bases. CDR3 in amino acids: CSALDGDRALYEQYF. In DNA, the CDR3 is TGCAGTGCCCTCGACGGGGACAGGGCTCTCTACGAGCAGTACTTC.

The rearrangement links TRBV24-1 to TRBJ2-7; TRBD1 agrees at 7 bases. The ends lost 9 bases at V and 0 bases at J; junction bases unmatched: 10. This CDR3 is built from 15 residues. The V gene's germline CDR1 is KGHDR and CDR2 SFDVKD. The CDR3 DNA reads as TGTGCCACCTCTCGCTTTGGACAGGCCTCCTACGAGCAGTACTTC. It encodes CATSRFGQASYEQYF.

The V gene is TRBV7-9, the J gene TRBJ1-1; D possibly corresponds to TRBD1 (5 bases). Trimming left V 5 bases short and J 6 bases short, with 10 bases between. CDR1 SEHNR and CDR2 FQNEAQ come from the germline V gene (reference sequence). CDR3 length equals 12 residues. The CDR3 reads CASSPLGAEAFF. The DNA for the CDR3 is TGTGCCAGCAGCCCCCTGGGGGCTGAAGCTTTCTTT.

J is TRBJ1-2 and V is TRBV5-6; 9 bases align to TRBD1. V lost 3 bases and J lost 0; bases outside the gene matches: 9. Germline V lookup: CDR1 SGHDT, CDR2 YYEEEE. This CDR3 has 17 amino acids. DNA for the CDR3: TGTGCCAGCAGCTGGAGGGGACAGGGTACTTCTAACTATGGCTACACCTTC. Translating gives CASSWRGQGTSNYGYTF.

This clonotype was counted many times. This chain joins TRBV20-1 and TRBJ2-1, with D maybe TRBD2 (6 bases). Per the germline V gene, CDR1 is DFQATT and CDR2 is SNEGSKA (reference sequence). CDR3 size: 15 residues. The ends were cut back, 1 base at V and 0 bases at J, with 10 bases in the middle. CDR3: CSARGRGSSYNEQFF. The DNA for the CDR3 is TGCAGTGCTAGAGGGCGGGGCAGCTCCTACAATGAGCAGTTCTTC.

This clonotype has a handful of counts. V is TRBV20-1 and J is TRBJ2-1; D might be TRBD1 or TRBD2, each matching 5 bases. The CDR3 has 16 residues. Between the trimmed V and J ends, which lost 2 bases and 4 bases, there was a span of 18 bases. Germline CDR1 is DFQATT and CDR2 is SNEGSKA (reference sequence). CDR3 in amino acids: CSARTLRGTEYNEQFF. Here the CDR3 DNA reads TGCAGTGCTAGAACACTTCGAGGGACCGAATACAATGAGCAGTTCTTC.

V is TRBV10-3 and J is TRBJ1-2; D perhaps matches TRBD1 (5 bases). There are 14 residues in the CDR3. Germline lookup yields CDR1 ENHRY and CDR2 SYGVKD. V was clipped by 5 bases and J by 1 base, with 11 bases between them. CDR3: CAISPGTDNYGYTF. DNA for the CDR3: TGTGCCATCAGTCCTGGGACTGATAACTATGGCTACACCTTC.

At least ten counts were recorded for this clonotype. CDR3 DNA sequence: TGTGCCAGCAGCCCGGACAGGGTGGGCCAGTACTTC. Its protein is CASSPDRVGQYF. V gene TRBV2 combines with J gene TRBJ2-5; 8 bases line up with TRBD1. Germline CDR1 and CDR2: SNHLY and FYNNEI. J lost 10 bases, V lost 6 bases, and 7 bases had no gene match. There are 12 residues in the CDR3.

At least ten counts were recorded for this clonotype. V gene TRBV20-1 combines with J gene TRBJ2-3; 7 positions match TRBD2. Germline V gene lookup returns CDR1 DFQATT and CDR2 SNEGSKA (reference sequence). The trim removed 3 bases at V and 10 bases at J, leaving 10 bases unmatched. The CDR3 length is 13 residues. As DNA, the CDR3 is TGCAGTGCTAGTACCGGGACTACGGTTCCGCAGTATTTT. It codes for CSASTGTTVPQYF.